The 23 T cell receptor beta chains given below trace back to one sample, sequenced in a study of cytomegalovirus exposure and HLA in healthy donors. The PCR contained 60 Vbeta and 13 Jbeta primers. Repertoires were generated with immunoSEQ multiplex PCR, while TCRdb's copy carries only in-frame clones and drops some. This table holds some 140,000 clones, 65% to 80% found once. The sample consisted of PBMCs. The origin of the receptors is a woman between 45 and 65 years old in good health and CMV-seropositive.

The CDR3 DNA sequence: TGCAGCGTAAGTGGGGCATCCTACGAGCAGTACTTC. Translating it yields CSVSGASYEQYF. The chain links TRBV29-1 to TRBJ2-7; perhaps TRBD1 as D (5 bases). Germline V gene sequence: CDR1 SQVTM, CDR2 ANQGSEA. V was cut by 6 bases and J by 1 base, with 10 bases left in between. The CDR3 loop spans 12 amino acids.

V and J are TRBV2 and TRBJ2-4; tentatively, D is TRBD2 (7 bases). The length of the CDR3 is 14 residues. Germline CDR1 and CDR2: SNHLY and FYNNEI. V was shortened by 5 bases and J by 8 bases, with 16 bases between the two germline ends. Here the CDR3 reads CASSSHREGDIQYF. DNA of the CDR3: TGTGCCAGCAGTAGTCACAGGGAGGGGGACATTCAGTACTTC. The entire variable domain, with the rest obtained from reference TRBV2 and TRBJ2-4, is as follows: EPEVTQTPSHQVTQMGQEVILRCVPISNHLYFYWYRQILGQKVEFLVSFYNNEISEKSEIFDDQFSVERPDGSNFTLKIRSTKLEDSAMYFCASSSHREGDIQYFGAGTRLSVL.

This sequence joins TRBV7-9 and TRBJ2-1; 13 bases agree with TRBD2. This CDR3 has 16 residues. The germline gives CDR1 SEHNR, CDR2 FQNEAQ (reference sequence). Germline trimming cut 5 bases from V and 9 bases from J; bases unmatched to any gene: 10. The CDR3 coding sequence is TGTGCCAGCAGCGCCCCAACTAGCGGGGGGGCCGGTGAGCAGTTCTTC. Amino acids: CASSAPTSGGAGEQFF.

The chain uses TRBV28 and TRBJ2-7; tentatively, D is TRBD1 (7 bases). The CDR3 is 14 amino acids. CDR1 MDHEN and CDR2 SYDVKM come from the germline V gene. The ends were cut back, 10 bases at V and 4 bases at J, with 20 bases in the middle. The CDR3 nucleotides read TGTGCCACGGGAGCAGGGGGTTTCCTATACGAGCAGTACTTC. It yields the protein CATGAGGFLYEQYF.

The sample holds a few counts of this clone. The gene calls are TRBV11-3 and TRBJ2-7; 8 bases are a match to TRBD1. The V segment lost 5 bases and the J segment 5 bases; nucleotides outside the gene matches: 5. CDR1 SGHNT and CDR2 YENEEA come from the germline V gene. The CDR3 spans 13 residues. CDR3 protein: CASSDRTGNEQYF. DNA of the CDR3: TGTGCCAGCAGCGATCGGACAGGGAACGAGCAGTACTTC.

Points on this clone: One end of the junction is discordant with germline, which a read error may explain. This chain links TRBV6-1 with TRBJ1-2; perhaps TRBD1 as D (6 bases). CDR1 is MNHNS and CDR2 is SASEGT in the germline V gene. The CDR3 covers 16 residues. The chain's CDR3 is CASSEARYGTSNGCTF. For the CDR3, the DNA is TGTGCCAGCAGTGAAGCGAGGTATGGGACAAGCAATGGCTGCACCTTC.

The gene calls are TRBV18 and TRBJ1-3; the D gene is possibly TRBD1 (6 bases). CDR3 length: 13 amino acids. V lost 2 bases and J lost 4, with 6 bases in between. From germline, CDR1 is KGHSH and CDR2 LQKENI. The CDR3, as DNA: TGTGCCAGCTCACCAGGACAGGGAAACACCATATATTTT. Protein product: CASSPGQGNTIYF.

The chain links TRBV10-3 to TRBJ2-2; possible D gene TRBD1, 6 bases. CDR1 is ENHRY and CDR2 is SYGVKD in the germline V gene. V lost 7 bases and J lost 5, with 11 bases in between. The CDR3 contains 13 residues. DNA for the CDR3: TGTGCCATCACAGGGGCAGAAACCGGGGAGCTGTTTTTT. This encodes CAITGAETGELFF.

The chain links TRBV20-1 to TRBJ2-3; D not resolved. Looked up from germline, CDR1 is DFQATT and CDR2 is SNEGSKA (reference sequence). The CDR3 is 11 residues long. V gave up 6 bases and J gave up 2 bases, with 6 bases separating them. The CDR3 sequence: CSAQNTDTQYF. The CDR3 nucleotides read TGCAGTGCCCAAAACACAGATACGCAGTATTTT.

The rearrangement joins TRBV5-1 to TRBJ1-5, with a possible D match to TRBD1 (6 bases). CDR3 length: 15 amino acids. V dropped 4 bases and J dropped 3 bases, with 14 bases sitting between them. The germline V gene encodes CDR1 SGHRS and CDR2 YFSETQ. CDR3 protein: CASSPGTPSNQPQHF. Here the CDR3 DNA reads TGCGCCAGCAGCCCCGGGACACCCTCCAATCAGCCCCAGCATTTT.

CDR3 sequence reads: CASSHGGGNNEQFF. The CDR3 nucleotides read TGCGCCAGCAGTCACGGGGGGGGGAACAATGAGCAGTTCTTC. The chain employs TRBV23-1 and TRBJ2-1; 8 positions match TRBD2. TRBV23-1 falls under the ORF class, with uncertain function. The CDR3 extends over 14 amino acids. After removal of 3 bases from V and 5 bases from J, the junction contained 3 bases not matched to a gene.

The chain is built from TRBV6-5 and TRBJ2-2; D call uncertain. CDR1 MNHEY and CDR2 SVGAGI come from the germline V gene. Trimming took off 2 bases at V and 6 bases at J, with 13 bases between the two ends. The CDR3 runs 15 residues. The chain's CDR3 is CASSYLSVISGELFF. The CDR3 DNA follows: TGTGCCAGCAGTTACCTAAGTGTAATATCCGGGGAGCTGTTTTTT.

The chain carries TRBV7-2 and TRBJ2-1, with TRBD2 matching 14 bases. Germline loops: CDR1 SGHTA, CDR2 FQGNSA. The J segment lost 6 bases and the V segment lost 4 bases, leaving 8 bases of the junction unmatched. The CDR3 consists of 17 residues. The CDR3 nucleotides are TGTGCCAGCAGCTCGGGGACTAGCGGGGGTCGGCCCAATGAGCAGTTCTTC. Its protein is CASSSGTSGGRPNEQFF.

The chain links TRBV2 to TRBJ2-4; TRBD2 aligns across 7 bases. The CDR3 is 12 amino acids. CDR1 and CDR2 (germline): SNHLY, FYNNEI. V shed 11 bases and J 6 bases; nucleotides not matched to a gene: 7. The DNA of the CDR3 is TGTGCCTGCGGCGGCGGGGGAAACATTCAGTACTTC. This gives the protein CACGGGGNIQYF. Full variable domain (rest looked up from reference TRBV2 and TRBJ2-4): EPEVTQTPSHQVTQMGQEVILRCVPISNHLYFYWYRQILGQKVEFLVSFYNNEISEKSEIFDDQFSVERPDGSNFTLKIRSTKLEDSAMYFCACGGGGNIQYFGAGTRLSVL.

The rearrangement uses TRBV9 and TRBJ1-3; no firm D call. Germline values: CDR1 SGDLS, CDR2 YYNGEE. The germline V and J ends were trimmed by 4 bases and 0 bases, with 8 bases remaining between them. CDR3 length equals 14 residues. The chain's CDR3 is CASSPGHSGNTIYF. The CDR3 DNA follows: TGTGCCAGCAGCCCTGGCCACTCTGGAAACACCATATATTTT.

In the case of this clone: The CDR3 carries no conserved terminal phenylalanine or tryptophan, so it likely arises from a read error. Because the CDR3's place on the DNA is in doubt, the DNA is left out and the CDR3 is given as listed by TCRdb. This sequence joins TRBV7-2 and TRBJ1-2. CDR1 is SGHTA and CDR2 is FQGNSA in the germline V gene. The CDR3 is 8 residues long, counting both termini. CDR3 sequence: CATTRRDL.

This chain links TRBV11-2 with TRBJ1-1; 9 bases line up with TRBD1. Germline loops: CDR1 SGHAT, CDR2 FQNNGV. J was trimmed by 5 bases and V by 4 bases; bases with no gene match: 8. CDR3 length: 15 amino acids. CDR3: CASSYRDRVRTEAFF. The CDR3 bases are TGTGCCAGCAGCTACCGGGACAGGGTTAGGACTGAAGCTTTCTTT.

This chain uses TRBV28 with TRBJ1-2, with 10 bases matching TRBD1. CDR1 and CDR2 (germline): MDHEN, SYDVKM. Unmatched junction bases numbered 7, after V lost 6 bases and J lost 3 bases. CDR3 length: 15 amino acids. The CDR3 DNA follows: TGTGCCAGCAGAGACAGGGGGCTACGTGACTATGGCTACACCTTC. Translating it yields CASRDRGLRDYGYTF.

The chain joins TRBV7-3 to TRBJ2-1; 8 nucleotides line up with TRBD2. The CDR3 is 13 amino acids. V was clipped by 7 bases and J by 6 bases; unmatched bases: 5. The germline CDR1 and CDR2 sequences are SGHTA and FQGTGA. The CDR3 DNA reads TGTGCCAGCACCCCGGGAGGGGGCAATGAGCAGTTCTTC. It yields the protein CASTPGGGNEQFF.

The genes are TRBV15 and TRBJ2-7; TRBD2 matches 7 bases. The CDR3 extends over 15 amino acids. The germline CDR1 and CDR2 sequences are LNHNV and YYDKDF (reference sequence). V lost 5 bases to trimming and J lost 2 bases; unmatched junction nucleotides: 9. The CDR3 loop reads CATSEGAGEAYEQYF. The CDR3 DNA is TGTGCCACCAGCGAAGGGGCGGGAGAAGCCTACGAGCAGTACTTC.

The V call is TRBV2, the J call TRBJ1-4; weak D call: TRBD1 (6 bases). Looked up from germline, CDR1 is SNHLY and CDR2 is FYNNEI. The CDR3 spans 14 residues. V lost 7 bases and J lost 4, with 13 bases in between. The CDR3 DNA sequence: TGTGCCAGCAAAGTGGACAGCCTTAATGAAAAACTGTTTTTT. Protein sequence: CASKVDSLNEKLFF.

This clone was recorded once. CDR3: CASSLTGGPGELFF. Written as DNA, the CDR3 is TGTGCCAGCAGCTTAACAGGAGGTCCCGGGGAGCTGTTTTTT. This chain uses TRBV7-3 with TRBJ2-2; D possibly corresponds to TRBD2 (5 bases). Germline-derived CDR1 and CDR2 are SGHTA and FQGTGA. This CDR3 has 14 amino acids. Trimming removed 0 bases at V and 6 bases at J, with 8 bases between.

J is TRBJ1-5 and V is TRBV7-3; 7 bases are a match to TRBD1. Losses at the gene ends were 5 bases for V and 3 bases for J; bases not matched to a gene: 7. There are 15 residues in the CDR3. CDR1 is SGHTA, CDR2 FQGTGA, per germline. Here the CDR3 DNA reads TGTGCCAGCAGCCCGAAGACAGGGTTCAATCAGCCCCAGCATTTT. This encodes CASSPKTGFNQPQHF.